Shown below are 26 T cell receptor beta chains from a single sample sequenced in a study of T cells after yellow fever vaccination. Each CDR3 protein is one row after TCRdb ran MiXCR on the 5' RACE reads. The table shows nearly 350,000 distinct CDR3 sequences, with roughly 7.5% occurring only once. The specimen comprised PBMCs, sampled approximately 47 days after the first yellow fever vaccination. The receptors originated from a young man who received the YFV17D yellow fever vaccine.

This clonotype was counted between two and nine times. V and J are TRBV18 and TRBJ2-7; 9 nucleotides match TRBD1. This CDR3 has 14 residues. The junction had 4 bases not matched to a gene; V was cut back by 6 bases and J by 1 base. The germline gives CDR1 KGHSH, CDR2 LQKENI. CDR3 sequence reads: CASSRDRESYEQYF. In DNA, the CDR3 is TGTGCCAGCTCCCGGGACAGGGAGTCCTACGAGCAGTACTTC.

This clonotype was seen more than once but under ten times. A much larger clonotype is one base distant, so this may be a read error. This chain connects TRBV20-1 to TRBJ2-3, with 12 bases lining up with TRBD2. Germline V CDR1 and CDR2: DFQATT, SNEGSKA (reference sequence). The CDR3 is 17 residues long. CDR3 sequence (DNA): TGCTGTGCTAGGTTTCTAGCGGGGGGGCCCAGCACAGATACGCAGTATTTT. It yields the protein CCARFLAGGPSTDTQYF.

This clonotype was seen only a few times. V is TRBV7-2 and J is TRBJ2-5; D is unclear. V was shortened by 2 bases and J by 5 bases, with 12 bases between the two germline ends. The germline gives CDR1 SGHTA, CDR2 FQGNSA. CDR3 length: 14 amino acids. The CDR3 coding sequence is TGTGCCAGCAGCTTAAGGTCCCTCGGGGAGACCCAGTACTTC. This encodes CASSLRSLGETQYF.

A few counts support this clonotype. The chain joins TRBV7-3 to TRBJ2-3; 8 bases match TRBD2. The CDR3 extends over 16 amino acids. Germline loops: CDR1 SGHTA, CDR2 FQGTGA. J lost 2 bases, V lost 0 bases, and 4 bases had no gene match. The CDR3 DNA follows: TGTGCCAGCAGCTTAACTGGCGGGGGGACCACAGATACGCAGTATTTT. Translation: CASSLTGGGTTDTQYF.

The chain links TRBV29-1 to TRBJ2-2, with 8 bases lining up with TRBD2. Germline lookup yields CDR1 SQVTM and CDR2 ANQGSEA. The CDR3 extends over 16 amino acids. V was pared by 2 bases and J by 3 bases, with 8 bases of the junction left unmatched. The CDR3 region is CSVERGGGVDTGELFF. The CDR3 DNA reads TGCAGCGTTGAACGGGGGGGAGGGGTGGACACCGGGGAGCTGTTTTTT.

V usage is TRBV5-1 and J usage is TRBJ2-1, with D possibly matching TRBD2 (6 bases). CDR1 is SGHRS and CDR2 is YFSETQ in the germline V gene. The CDR3 runs to 13 residues. V shed 4 bases and J shed 10 bases, with 15 bases lying between them. CDR3 sequence (DNA): TGCGCCAGCAGCGCGAACACCGGGAGAGAGCAGTTCTTC. Its translation is CASSANTGREQFF.

The CDR3 loop is CASSLVHRNTEAFF. The CDR3 DNA is TGTGCCAGCAGTTTAGTCCACAGAAACACTGAAGCTTTCTTT. The V gene is TRBV12-3 or TRBV12-4, the J gene TRBJ1-1, with D hard to call. V was clipped by 1 base and J by 2 bases, with 8 bases between them. This CDR3 region has 14 residues.

This clonotype turned up a few times. CDR3 sequence reads: CASSSRLAGAYEQYF. The CDR3 DNA follows: TGCGCCAGCAGCTCCCGACTAGCGGGGGCCTACGAGCAGTACTTC. This rearrangement joins TRBV5-1 to TRBJ2-7, with 12 bases lining up with TRBD2. J lost 2 bases, V lost 3 bases, and 3 bases had no gene match. This CDR3 spans 15 amino acids. CDR1 and CDR2 (germline): SGHRS, YFSETQ.

The sample holds a few counts of this clonotype. The chain combines TRBV10-3 with TRBJ2-5; TRBD2 aligns across 7 bases. In germline, CDR1 is ENHRY, CDR2 SYGVKD. This CDR3 region has 14 residues. Trimming cost V 11 bases and J 7 bases; bases outside gene matches: 16. DNA for the CDR3: TGTGCCTCGAGGATGACAGCGGGGCGAAGGACCCAGTACTTC. Protein: CASRMTAGRRTQYF.

The chain carries TRBV5-1 and TRBJ2-1; D is unresolved. This CDR3 is built from 14 residues. Germline assignment: CDR1 SGHRS and CDR2 YFSETQ. The V end was cut by 4 bases, the J end by 2 bases, with 10 bases between. CDR3 in DNA: TGCGCCAGCAGCCAATGGACCGCCTACAATGAGCAGTTCTTC. It translates to CASSQWTAYNEQFF.

This chain connects TRBV5-1 to TRBJ2-7; no clear D gene. The length of the CDR3 is 17 residues. The germline gives CDR1 SGHRS, CDR2 YFSETQ. Trimming took 4 bases from V and 7 from J, leaving 27 bases between them. The CDR3 sequence: CASSLEDGAFILGEQYF. The CDR3 DNA reads as TGCGCCAGCAGCCTAGAGGACGGTGCCTTCATCCTGGGGGAGCAGTACTTC.

This clonotype was picked up a small number of times. The chain has TRBV11-2 and TRBJ1-1, with D unresolved. The germline V gene has CDR1 SGHAT and CDR2 FQNNGV. V shed 1 base and J shed 3 bases, with 24 bases lying between them. This CDR3 region has 19 residues. The CDR3 sequence is CASSLVGLIAYRRDTEAFF. The CDR3 DNA reads TGTGCCAGCAGCTTAGTCGGTCTAATAGCCTACCGCCGGGACACTGAAGCTTTCTTT. The full variable domain, rest sourced from reference TRBV11-2 and TRBJ1-1, is EAGVAQSPRYKIIEKRQSVAFWCNPISGHATLYWYQQILGQGPKLLIQFQNNGVVDDSQLPKDRFSAERLKGVDSTLKIQPAKLEDSAVYLCASSLVGLIAYRRDTEAFFGQGTRLTVV.

V and J are TRBV20-1 and TRBJ1-3, with D unresolved. CDR1 DFQATT and CDR2 SNEGSKA come from the germline V gene (reference sequence). V was shortened by 6 bases and J by 4 bases, with 19 bases between the two germline ends. This CDR3 spans 15 amino acids. Here the CDR3 reads CSAEERRGSGNTIYF. The CDR3 nucleotides are TGCAGTGCGGAAGAGCGCCGGGGATCAGGAAACACCATATATTTT.

This clonotype was seen a few times. This rearrangement joins TRBV5-1 to TRBJ2-2; 7 bases are a match to TRBD1. With 4 bases clipped from V and 1 base from J, the junction kept 4 bases outside the gene matches. This CDR3 spans 15 amino acids. Germline-derived CDR1 and CDR2 are SGHRS and YFSETQ. The chain's CDR3 is CASSVGTENTGELFF. The CDR3 DNA reads TGCGCCAGCAGCGTCGGGACAGAGAACACCGGGGAGCTGTTTTTT.

This clonotype was recorded many times. CDR3 residues: CASSSAQGNEQYF. Written as DNA, the CDR3 is TGTGCCAGCAGTTCCGCCCAGGGGAACGAGCAGTACTTC. The rearrangement links TRBV27 to TRBJ2-7, with D perhaps TRBD1 (6 bases). The CDR3 has 13 amino acids. V lost 4 bases to trimming and J lost 5 bases, with 12 bases between them. Germline values: CDR1 MNHEY, CDR2 SMNVEV (reference sequence).

The CDR3 DNA is TGTGCCAGCTCATCTTCGACAGCCTACGAGCAGTACTTC. It yields the protein CASSSSTAYEQYF. The J gene is TRBJ2-7, the V gene TRBV18, with D possibly matching TRBD1 (5 bases). The germline gives CDR1 KGHSH, CDR2 LQKENI. The CDR3 loop spans 13 amino acids. V shed 5 bases and J shed 2 bases, with 10 bases lying between them.

This clonotype was detected ten times or more. The chain links TRBV5-1 to TRBJ1-1; TRBD1 might be the D (5 bases). The V end lost 1 base, the J end lost 1 base, and 11 bases lay between the germline ends. In germline, CDR1 is SGHRS, CDR2 YFSETQ. The CDR3 consists of 15 residues. The CDR3 is CASSLQGAKNTEAFF. In DNA, the CDR3 is TGCGCCAGCAGCTTGCAGGGAGCGAAGAACACTGAAGCTTTCTTT.

This clonotype was seen a few times. The chain is built from TRBV6-2 or TRBV6-3 and TRBJ2-7; maybe TRBD2 (5 bases). Per germline, CDR1 MNHEY and CDR2 SVGEGT. Trimming shortened V by 6 bases and J by 6 bases, and 24 bases separated the two germline ends. This CDR3 comprises 16 residues. CDR3 amino acids: CASSHLRRSLPLEQYV. In DNA, the CDR3 is TGTGCCAGCAGCCACCTCCGGAGGAGCCTTCCCCTCGAGCAGTACGTC.

There are a few counts of this clonotype. The chain recombines TRBV5-6 with TRBJ1-6; no clear D gene. The V end was cut by 4 bases, the J end by 2 bases, with 10 bases between. Per germline, CDR1 SGHDT and CDR2 YYEEEE. The CDR3 has 15 amino acids. CDR3 nucleotides: TGTGCCAGCAGCCCGGACGGGACCTATAATTCACCCCTCCACTTT. Amino acid sequence: CASSPDGTYNSPLHF.

V is TRBV24-1 and J is TRBJ2-5; 10 bases fit TRBD1. The CDR3 contains 14 residues. The germline CDR1 and CDR2 sequences are KGHDR and SFDVKD. V lost 2 bases to trimming and J lost 5 bases; unmatched junction nucleotides: 1. CDR3 amino acids: CATSDWTGGETQYF. The CDR3 DNA follows: TGTGCCACCAGTGATTGGACAGGGGGGGAGACCCAGTACTTC.

This clonotype was counted a few times. The V gene is TRBV19, the J gene TRBJ2-1; 10 nucleotides align to TRBD1. After removal of 6 bases from V and 6 bases from J, the junction contained 8 bases not matched to a gene. CDR1 is LNHDA, CDR2 SQIVND, per germline (reference sequence). This CDR3 has 15 amino acids. The CDR3 DNA sequence: TGTGCCAGTAGGAGTGACAGGGGGCAGGTCAATGAGCAGTTCTTC. It is translated as CASRSDRGQVNEQFF. Full variable domain (missing parts from reference TRBV19 and TRBJ2-1): DGGITQSPKYLFRKEGQNVTLSCEQNLNHDAMYWYRQDPGQGLRLIYYSQIVNDFQKGDIAEGYSVSREKKESFPLTVTSAQKNPTAFYLCASRSDRGQVNEQFFGPGTRLTVL.

This clonotype was observed a handful of times. The chain couples TRBV12-3 or TRBV12-4 to TRBJ1-6; possible D gene TRBD1, 6 bases. CDR3 length equals 14 residues. The germline V and J ends were trimmed by 11 bases and 7 bases, with 18 bases remaining between them. CDR3 DNA sequence: TGTGCCTGCCGCGGGGGGGCGTCAAATTCACCCCTCCACTTT. This encodes CACRGGASNSPLHF.

V is TRBV7-2 and J is TRBJ1-4, with 8 bases identical to TRBD1. This CDR3 comprises 17 residues. V gave up 5 bases and J gave up 3 bases; unmatched junction bases: 11. Germline V gene data show CDR1 as SGHTA and CDR2 as FQGNSA. The CDR3 loop reads CASSPRTGRGSNEKLFF. The DNA of the CDR3 is TGTGCCAGCAGCCCCCGGACAGGGCGTGGGTCTAATGAAAAACTGTTTTTT.

This clonotype was seen only a few times. The chain carries TRBV7-6 and TRBJ1-1; 8 bases are shared with TRBD1. The CDR3 sequence is 15 residues long. Germline V gives CDR1 SGHVS, CDR2 FNYEAQ. V lost 0 bases, J lost 7 bases, and 7 bases stayed unmatched. The CDR3 protein is CASSLAGQGAGEAFF. CDR3 DNA: TGTGCCAGCAGCTTAGCGGGGCAGGGGGCAGGTGAAGCTTTCTTT.

There are many counts of this clonotype. The chain has TRBV6-2 or TRBV6-3 and TRBJ2-1; D is unclear. CDR3 length: 14 residues. Germline V lookup: CDR1 MNHEY, CDR2 SVGEGT. V was cut by 3 bases and J by 12 bases, with 18 bases left in between. CDR3 region: CASSYTTDHPRQFF. In DNA, the CDR3 is TGTGCCAGCAGTTATACAACGGATCACCCTCGGCAGTTCTTC.

This clonotype was recorded a few times. This rearrangement joins TRBV3-1 to TRBJ2-1; 7 nucleotides agree with TRBD2. From germline, CDR1 is LGHDT and CDR2 YNNKEL (reference sequence). The CDR3 has 16 amino acids. The junction had 9 bases not matched to a gene; V was cut back by 4 bases and J by 3 bases. CDR3 amino acids: CASSPPRSGDYNEQFF. In DNA, the CDR3 is TGTGCCAGCAGCCCCCCGCGAAGCGGGGACTACAATGAGCAGTTCTTC.